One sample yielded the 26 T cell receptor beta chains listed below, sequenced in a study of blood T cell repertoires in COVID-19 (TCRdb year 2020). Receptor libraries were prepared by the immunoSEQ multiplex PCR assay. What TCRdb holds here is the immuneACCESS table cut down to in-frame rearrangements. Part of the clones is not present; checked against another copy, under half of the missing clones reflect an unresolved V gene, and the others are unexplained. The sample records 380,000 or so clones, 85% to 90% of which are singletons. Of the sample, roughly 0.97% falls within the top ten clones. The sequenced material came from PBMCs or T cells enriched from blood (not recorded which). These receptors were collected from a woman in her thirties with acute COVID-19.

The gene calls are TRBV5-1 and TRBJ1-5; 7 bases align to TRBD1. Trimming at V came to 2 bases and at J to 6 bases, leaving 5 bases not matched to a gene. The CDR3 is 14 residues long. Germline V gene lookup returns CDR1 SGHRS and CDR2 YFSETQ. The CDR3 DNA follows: TGCGCCAGCAGCTTCACAGGGGACGGTCAGCCCCAGCATTTT. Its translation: CASSFTGDGQPQHF.

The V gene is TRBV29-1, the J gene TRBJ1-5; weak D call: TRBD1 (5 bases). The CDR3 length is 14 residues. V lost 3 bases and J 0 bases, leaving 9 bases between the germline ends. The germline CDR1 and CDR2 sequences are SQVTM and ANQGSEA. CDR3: CSVEIQDSNQPQHF. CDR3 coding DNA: TGCAGCGTTGAGATACAGGATAGCAATCAGCCCCAGCATTTT.

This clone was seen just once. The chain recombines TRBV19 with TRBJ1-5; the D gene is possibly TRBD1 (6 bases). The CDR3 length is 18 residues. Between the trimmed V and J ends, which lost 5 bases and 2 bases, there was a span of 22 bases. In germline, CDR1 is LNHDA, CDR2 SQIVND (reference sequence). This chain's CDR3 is CASSARKLGALGNQPQHF. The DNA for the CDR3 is TGTGCCAGTAGTGCGCGGAAGCTGGGGGCTCTGGGCAATCAGCCCCAGCATTTT.

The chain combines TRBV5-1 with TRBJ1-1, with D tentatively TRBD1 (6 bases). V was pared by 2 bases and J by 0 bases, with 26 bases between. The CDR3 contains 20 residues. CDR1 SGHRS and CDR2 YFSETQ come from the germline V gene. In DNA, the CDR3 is TGCGCCAGCAGCTTACCCGACAGGACCCCGGAAGAGTACGTGAACACTGAAGCTTTCTTT. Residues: CASSLPDRTPEEYVNTEAFF. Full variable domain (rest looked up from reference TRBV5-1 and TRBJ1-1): KAGVTQTPRYLIKTRGQQVTLSCSPISGHRSVSWYQQTPGQGLQFLFEYFSETQRNKGNFPGRFSGRQFSNSRSEMNVSTLELGDSALYLCASSLPDRTPEEYVNTEAFFGQGTRLTVV.

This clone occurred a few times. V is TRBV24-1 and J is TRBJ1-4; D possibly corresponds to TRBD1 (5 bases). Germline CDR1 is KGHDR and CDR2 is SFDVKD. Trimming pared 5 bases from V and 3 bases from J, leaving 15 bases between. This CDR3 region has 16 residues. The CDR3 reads CATSAGAGYPNEKLFF. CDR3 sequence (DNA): TGTGCCACCAGTGCTGGGGCGGGGTACCCTAATGAAAAACTGTTTTTT.

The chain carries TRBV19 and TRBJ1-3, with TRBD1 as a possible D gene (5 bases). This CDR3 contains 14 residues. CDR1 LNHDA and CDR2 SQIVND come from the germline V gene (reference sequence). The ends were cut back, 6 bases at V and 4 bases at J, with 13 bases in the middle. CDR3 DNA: TGTGCCAGTAGCTTCCGCACAGGAGGAAACACCATATATTTT. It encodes CASSFRTGGNTIYF.

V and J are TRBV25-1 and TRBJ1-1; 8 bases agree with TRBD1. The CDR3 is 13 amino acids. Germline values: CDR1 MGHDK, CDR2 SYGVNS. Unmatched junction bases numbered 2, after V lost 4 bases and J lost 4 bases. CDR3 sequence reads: CASSATGGTEAFF. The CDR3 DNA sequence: TGTGCCAGCAGTGCCACAGGGGGCACTGAAGCTTTCTTT.

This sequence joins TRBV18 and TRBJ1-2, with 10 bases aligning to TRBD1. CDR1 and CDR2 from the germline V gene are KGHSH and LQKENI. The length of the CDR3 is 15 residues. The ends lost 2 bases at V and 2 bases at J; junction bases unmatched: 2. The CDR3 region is CASSPGQGGNYGYTF. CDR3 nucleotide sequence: TGTGCCAGCTCACCAGGACAGGGGGGCAACTATGGCTACACCTTC.

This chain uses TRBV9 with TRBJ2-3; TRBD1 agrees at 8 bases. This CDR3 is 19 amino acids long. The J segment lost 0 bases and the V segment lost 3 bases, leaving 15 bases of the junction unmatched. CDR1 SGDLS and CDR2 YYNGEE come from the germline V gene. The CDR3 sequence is CASSAWAGMDRASTDTQYF. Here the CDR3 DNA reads TGTGCCAGCAGCGCCTGGGCCGGTATGGACAGGGCTAGCACAGATACGCAGTATTTT.

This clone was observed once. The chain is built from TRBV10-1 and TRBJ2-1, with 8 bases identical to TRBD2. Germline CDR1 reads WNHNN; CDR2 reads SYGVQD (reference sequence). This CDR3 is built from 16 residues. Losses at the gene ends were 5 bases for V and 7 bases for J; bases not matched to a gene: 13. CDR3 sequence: CASSPNAGGAGNEQFF. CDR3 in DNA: TGCGCCAGCAGTCCTAACGCCGGGGGGGCCGGGAATGAGCAGTTCTTC.

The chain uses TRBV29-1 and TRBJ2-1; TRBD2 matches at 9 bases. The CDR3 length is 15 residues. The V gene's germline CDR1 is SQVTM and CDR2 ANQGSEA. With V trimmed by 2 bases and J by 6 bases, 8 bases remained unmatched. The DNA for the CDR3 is TGCAGCGTTGAAAGGAGCGGGGGGCGACGCAATGAGCAGTTCTTC. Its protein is CSVERSGGRRNEQFF.

CDR3 sequence reads: CASSRQGSPKNIQYF. The CDR3 DNA reads TGTGCCAGCAGTCGACAGGGTTCCCCAAAAAACATTCAGTACTTC. The rearrangement uses TRBV11-2 and TRBJ2-4, with 7 bases lining up with TRBD1. The V gene end was trimmed by 6 bases and the J gene end by 4 bases; junction bases not matched to a gene: 9. Germline V gene data show CDR1 as SGHAT and CDR2 as FQNNGV. The CDR3 has 15 residues.

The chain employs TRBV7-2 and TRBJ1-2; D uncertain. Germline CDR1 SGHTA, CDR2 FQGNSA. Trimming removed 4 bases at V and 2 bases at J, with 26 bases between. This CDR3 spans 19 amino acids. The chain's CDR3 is CASSSPPTYGGPQNYGYTF. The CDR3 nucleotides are TGTGCCAGCAGCTCCCCCCCCACTTACGGAGGACCTCAAAACTATGGCTACACCTTC. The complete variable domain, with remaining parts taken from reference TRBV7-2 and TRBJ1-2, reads GAGVSQSPSNKVTEKGKDVELRCDPISGHTALYWYRQSLGQGLEFLIYFQGNSAPDKSGLPSDRFSAERTGGSVSTLTIQRTQQEDSAVYLCASSSPPTYGGPQNYGYTFGSGTRLTVV.

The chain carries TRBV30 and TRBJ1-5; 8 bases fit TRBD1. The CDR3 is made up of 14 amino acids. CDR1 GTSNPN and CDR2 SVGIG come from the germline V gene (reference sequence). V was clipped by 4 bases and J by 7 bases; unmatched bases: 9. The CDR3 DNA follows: TGTGCCTGGAAAGTCCCAGGGGGCGGACAGCCCCAGCATTTT. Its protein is CAWKVPGGGQPQHF.

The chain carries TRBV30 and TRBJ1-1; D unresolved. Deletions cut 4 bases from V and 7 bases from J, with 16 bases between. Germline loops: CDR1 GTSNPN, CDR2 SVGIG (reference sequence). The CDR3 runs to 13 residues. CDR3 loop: CAWTLSGGLEAFF. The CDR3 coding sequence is TGTGCCTGGACCCTTAGTGGAGGACTTGAAGCTTTCTTT.

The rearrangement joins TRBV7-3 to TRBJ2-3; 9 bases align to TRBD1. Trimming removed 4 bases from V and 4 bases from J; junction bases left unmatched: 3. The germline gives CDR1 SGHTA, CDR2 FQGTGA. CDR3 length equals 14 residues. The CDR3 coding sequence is TGTGCCAGCAGCTACACAGGGGGCCCAGATACGCAGTATTTT. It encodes CASSYTGGPDTQYF.

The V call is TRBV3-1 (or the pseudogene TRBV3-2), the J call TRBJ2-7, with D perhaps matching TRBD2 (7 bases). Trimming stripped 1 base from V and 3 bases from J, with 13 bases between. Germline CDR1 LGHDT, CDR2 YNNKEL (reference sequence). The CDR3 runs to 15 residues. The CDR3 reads CASSQVAGAHYEQYF. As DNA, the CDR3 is TGTGCCAGCAGCCAAGTGGCGGGGGCCCACTACGAGCAGTACTTC.

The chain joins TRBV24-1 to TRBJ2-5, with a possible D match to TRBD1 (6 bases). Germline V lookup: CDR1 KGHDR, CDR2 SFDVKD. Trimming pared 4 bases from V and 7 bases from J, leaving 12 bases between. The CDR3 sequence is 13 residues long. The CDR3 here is CATSDSSRGTQYF. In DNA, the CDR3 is TGTGCCACCAGTGACTCTAGCAGGGGGACCCAGTACTTC.

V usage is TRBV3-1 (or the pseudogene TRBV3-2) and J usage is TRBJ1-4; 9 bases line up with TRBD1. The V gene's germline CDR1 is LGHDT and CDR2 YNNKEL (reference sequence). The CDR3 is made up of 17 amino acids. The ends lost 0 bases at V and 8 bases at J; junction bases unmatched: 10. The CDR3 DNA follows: TGTGCCAGCAGCCAAGATAGGTACGGGACAGGGCAGGAAAAACTGTTTTTT. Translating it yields CASSQDRYGTGQEKLFF.

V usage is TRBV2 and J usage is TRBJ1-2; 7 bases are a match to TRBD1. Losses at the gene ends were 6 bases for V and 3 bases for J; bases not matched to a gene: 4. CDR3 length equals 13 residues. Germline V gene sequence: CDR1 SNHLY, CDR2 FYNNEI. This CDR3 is CASSRTGHYGYTF. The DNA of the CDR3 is TGTGCCAGCAGCAGGACAGGACACTATGGCTACACCTTC.

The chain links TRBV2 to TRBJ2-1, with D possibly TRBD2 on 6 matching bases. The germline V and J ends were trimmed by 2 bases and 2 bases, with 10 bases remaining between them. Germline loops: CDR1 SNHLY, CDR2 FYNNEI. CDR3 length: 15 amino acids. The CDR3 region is CASSELSGTYNEQFF. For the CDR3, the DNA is TGTGCCAGCAGTGAACTTAGCGGAACCTACAATGAGCAGTTCTTC.

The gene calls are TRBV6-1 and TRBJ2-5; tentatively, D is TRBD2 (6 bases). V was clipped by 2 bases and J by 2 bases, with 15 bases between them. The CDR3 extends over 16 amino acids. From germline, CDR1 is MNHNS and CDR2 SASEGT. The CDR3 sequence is CASSESVTRDQETQYF. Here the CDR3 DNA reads TGTGCCAGCAGTGAAAGTGTGACTAGAGATCAAGAGACCCAGTACTTC.

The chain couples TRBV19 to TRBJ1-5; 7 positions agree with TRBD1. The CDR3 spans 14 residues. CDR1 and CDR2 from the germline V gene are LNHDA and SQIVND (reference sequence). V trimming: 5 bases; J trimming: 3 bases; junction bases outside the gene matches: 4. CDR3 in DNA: TGTGCCAGTAGTTCGGGACAGATCAATCAGCCCCAGCATTTT. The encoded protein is CASSSGQINQPQHF.

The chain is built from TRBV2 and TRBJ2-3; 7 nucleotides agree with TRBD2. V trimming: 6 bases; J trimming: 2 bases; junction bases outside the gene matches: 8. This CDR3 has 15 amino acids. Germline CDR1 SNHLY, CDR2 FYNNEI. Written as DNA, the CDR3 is TGTGCCAGCAGCCCCATGGGAGGGAACACAGATACGCAGTATTTT. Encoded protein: CASSPMGGNTDTQYF. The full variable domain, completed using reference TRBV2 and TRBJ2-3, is EPEVTQTPSHQVTQMGQEVILRCVPISNHLYFYWYRQILGQKVEFLVSFYNNEISEKSEIFDDQFSVERPDGSNFTLKIRSTKLEDSAMYFCASSPMGGNTDTQYFGPGTRLTVL.

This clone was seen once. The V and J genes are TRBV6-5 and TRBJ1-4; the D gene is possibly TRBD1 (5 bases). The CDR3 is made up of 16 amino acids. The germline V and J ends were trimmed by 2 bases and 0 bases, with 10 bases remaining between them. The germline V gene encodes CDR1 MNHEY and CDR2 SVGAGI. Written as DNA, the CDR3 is TGTGCCAGCAGTTACAGGGGTCTGGCAACTAATGAAAAACTGTTTTTT. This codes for CASSYRGLATNEKLFF.

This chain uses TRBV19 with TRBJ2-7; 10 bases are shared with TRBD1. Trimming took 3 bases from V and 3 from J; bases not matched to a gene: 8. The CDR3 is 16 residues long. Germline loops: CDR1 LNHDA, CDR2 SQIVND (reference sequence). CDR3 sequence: CASSIEAGQGYYEQYF. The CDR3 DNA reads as TGTGCCAGTAGTATTGAGGCGGGACAGGGGTACTACGAGCAGTACTTC.